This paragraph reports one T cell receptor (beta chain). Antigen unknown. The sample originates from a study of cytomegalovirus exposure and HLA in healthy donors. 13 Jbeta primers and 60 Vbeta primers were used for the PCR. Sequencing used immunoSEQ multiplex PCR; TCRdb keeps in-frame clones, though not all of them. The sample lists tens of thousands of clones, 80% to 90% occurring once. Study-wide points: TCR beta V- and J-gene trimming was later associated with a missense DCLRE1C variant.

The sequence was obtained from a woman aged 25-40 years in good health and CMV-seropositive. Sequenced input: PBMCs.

The CDR3 reads CASAKGSTGANEQFF. In DNA form, the CDR3 reads TGTGCTAGTGCAAAAGGGTCCACAGGGGCTAATGAGCAGTTCTTC. The rearrangement links TRBV12-5 to TRBJ2-1; 7 positions agree with TRBD1. After removal of 7 bases from V and 7 bases from J, the junction contained 13 bases not matched to a gene. The CDR3 is 15 residues long. Germline V gene sequence: CDR1 LGHNT, CDR2 FRNRAP.